Sequencing of this T cell receptor (beta chain) was carried out in a study of blood T cell repertoires in COVID-19. Across the whole study: Material from acute and convalescent COVID-19 was sourced from the United States, Italy and Spain. Sources were T cells, B-cell-depleted T cells, or PBMCs; the material itself was cDNA or gDNA.

This CDR3 has 15 residues. Germline assignment: CDR1 LNHDA and CDR2 SQIVND (reference sequence). The V end was cut by 5 bases, the J end by 5 bases, with 18 bases between. Per the original data handling: Amplification of reference gene primers provided the estimated nucleated cell counts. Sequencing was performed with immunoSEQ multiplex PCR; in TCRdb, only in-frame clones are kept and a portion is missing. The DNA was the basis for D and trimming; V, J and clone size are from that table. The sample shows approximately 34,000 clones, 75% to 85% of them seen only once. The receptor was derived from a woman in her sixties or seventies with acute or convalescent COVID-19. Sequenced material: peripheral blood. The rearrangement uses TRBV19 and TRBJ2-5; D is undetermined. This chain's CDR3 is CASSPSPPQKETQYF. CDR3 DNA sequence: TGTGCCAGTAGTCCCTCCCCTCCACAAAAGGAGACCCAGTACTTC.